The sequence of this TCR beta chain was determined in a study of blood T cell repertoires in COVID-19 (dated by TCRdb to the early 2020s). In the study overall: Samples from collaborators originated in the United States, Italy and Spain and spanned both the acute and convalescent phases of COVID-19. The material from the prospective study consisted of cDNA or gDNA derived from T cells, B-cell-depleted T cells, or PBMCs. The dataset comprised deeply sampled blood TCRbeta repertoires from subjects exposed to, actively infected with, or recovered from COVID-19. A freely available public database, intended as a resource for researchers studying the immune response to SARS-CoV-2, is where the repertoires were released. The samples were drawn from the first 160 participants of the ongoing ImmuneRACE study and from roughly 1,300 subjects provided by 6 global collaborators. Nearly every sample came with metadata listing a de-identified subject ID, COVID-19 status, age in years and sex. Where available, HLA class I and class II types were obtained from metadata supplied by the sample provider rather than from assay-based typing.

Beyond this particular receptor, the publication reports: Clinical and demographic metadata were provided uncurated, with the amount varying by source and participant.

The V end gives up 3 bases and the J end 3 bases, leaving 6 bases in the junction not matched to a gene. From the cysteine up to the phenylalanine, the CDR3 has a length of 16 residues. Only CDR3 DNA remains: 48 bases, in frame from the first base. CDR1 is given as LNHDA and CDR2 as SQIVND, both from the germline V gene (reference sequence). TCRbeta CDR3 regions were amplified from genomic DNA by means of the immunoSEQ Assay, a bias-controlled multiplex PCR. Under the source paper's analysis protocol: The number of nucleated cells in each sample was estimated from the amplification of reference gene primers within the assay. To quantify the absolute abundance of each unique TCRbeta CDR3 rearrangement, sequence reads were collapsed and filtered. For each sample, productive Simpson clonality was calculated by taking the square root of Simpson's diversity index across productive rearrangements. The table was pulled from immuneACCESS by TCRdb, which kept in-frame rearrangements only. Such tables lose some clones; where checked, under half of the loss comes from unresolved V genes, and the rest has no known cause. Clone size and V and J calls were adopted from that table, with D and trimming inferred from the DNA. Counted in this sample were over 130,000 clones; 88% of them appeared once. The top ten constitute over 9.5% of the sample.

Collaborating institutions collected whole blood in K2EDTA tubes following their own protocols. For TCRbeta analysis, collaborator samples were shipped as frozen whole blood, as isolated PBMCs, or as DNA extracted from either sample type. This clone was seen once. There is no known antigen for this receptor. No per-base quality is available; no much larger clone lies one base away. The rearranged chain carries TRBV19 and TRBJ1-5, with 9 junctional bases fitting TRBD1. Sequenced input: peripheral blood. The TCR was taken from a man aged 55-75 years with active or convalescent COVID-19. The CDR3 protein is CASSMEGQGLNQPQHF. At the DNA level, the sequence is TGTGCCAGTAGTATGGAGGGACAGGGACTCAATCAGCCCCAGCATTTT. The reference TRBV19 and TRBJ1-5 proteins fill in what lies around the CDR3, so the full variable domain reads DGGITQSPKYLFRKEGQNVTLSCEQNLNHDAMYWYRQDPGQGLRLIYYSQIVNDFQKGDIAEGYSVSREKKESFPLTVTSAQKNPTAFYLCASSMEGQGLNQPQHFGDGTRLSIL.